The present TCR beta chain was sequenced within a study of shared clonotypes between healthy human individuals. Looked up from germline, CDR1 is SGHTA and CDR2 is FQGTGA. The junction had 6 bases not matched to a gene; V was cut back by 3 bases and J by 6 bases. The CDR3 is 15 amino acids. Adult Caucasians living in Nashville, Tennessee made up all of the donors. Deep-level assay runs were performed. Assay used: immunoSEQ multiplex PCR; TCRdb lists only in-frame clones, some missing. The data contain 1 million to 1.3 million clones, 75% to 85% of them singletons. Sample: memory CD4+ T cells from PBMCs. Subset meaning: CD45RA-negative fraction. The clonotype originates from a man between 18 and 29 years old in good health. Some clones in this sample may be carry-over from other donors' samples. The J gene is TRBJ2-5, the V gene TRBV7-3; 11 bases match TRBD2. In DNA, the CDR3 is TGTGCCAGCAGCTTTAGCGGGAGGGCCGATCAGACCCAGTACTTC. Translated: CASSFSGRADQTQYF.